The 30 T cell receptor beta chains below come from one sample, sequenced in a study of blood T cell repertoires in COVID-19. Profiled with immunoSEQ multiplex PCR; TCRdb holds only in-frame clones, not every one. The sample gives 130,000 or so clones, around 89% of which show up once; approximately 2.5% is in the top ten. The sequenced material came from peripheral blood. The receptors were gathered from a human donor with COVID-19, enrolled during active disease. The donor label of this sample is uncertain.

This chain links TRBV11-1 with TRBJ2-5; D uncertain. Germline assignment: CDR1 SGHAT and CDR2 FQDESV (reference sequence). The CDR3 has 12 residues. With 3 bases removed from V and 5 bases from J, the gap between germline ends came to 7 bases. CDR3 sequence reads: CASSLLLETQYF. The CDR3 bases are TGTGCCAGCAGCTTGCTATTGGAGACCCAGTACTTC.

The CDR3 DNA reads TGTGCCGTTGCGGCAGGGGGCGACTATGGCTACACCTTC. It translates to CAVAAGGDYGYTF. The chain combines TRBV28 with TRBJ1-2; TRBD1 aligns across 8 bases. CDR3 length: 13 residues. The germline V gene encodes CDR1 MDHEN and CDR2 SYDVKM. V shed 11 bases and J 3 bases; nucleotides not matched to a gene: 8.

This clone was detected a few times. The CDR3 coding sequence is TGTGCCAGCTCGAACCAGGAGGGTAGAGAAAACACTGAAGCTTTCTTT. Its translation: CASSNQEGRENTEAFF. J is TRBJ1-1 and V is TRBV18; D gene ambiguous. The V end lost 6 bases, the J end lost 2 bases, and 19 bases lay between the germline ends. This CDR3 contains 16 residues. Germline CDR1 reads KGHSH; CDR2 reads LQKENI.

This sequence joins TRBV10-1 and TRBJ1-1, with 7 positions matching TRBD1. CDR1 is WNHNN and CDR2 is SYGVQD in the germline V gene (reference sequence). The CDR3 is 15 residues long. The V segment lost 3 bases and the J segment 2 bases; nucleotides outside the gene matches: 6. DNA for the CDR3: TGCGCCAGCAGTGAACCGACAGGGATAAACACTGAAGCTTTCTTT. This sequence encodes CASSEPTGINTEAFF.

CDR3 sequence reads: CASSLRSYRTTVGKLFF. In nucleotides, the CDR3 is TGTGCCAGCAGTTTAAGGTCCTACCGGACGACAGTCGGGAAACTGTTTTTT. V gene TRBV28 combines with J gene TRBJ1-4; possibly TRBD1 for D (5 bases). CDR1 is MDHEN and CDR2 is SYDVKM in the germline V gene. This CDR3 comprises 17 residues. V was pared by 2 bases and J by 11 bases, with 24 bases between. The whole variable domain, filled in from reference TRBV28 and TRBJ1-4, reads DVKVTQSSRYLVKRTGEKVFLECVQDMDHENMFWYRQDPGLGLRLIYFSYDVKMKEKGDIPEGYSVSREKKERFSLILESASTNQTSMYLCASSLRSYRTTVGKLFFGSGTQLSVL.

V gene TRBV2 combines with J gene TRBJ2-1, with 9 bases fitting TRBD2. This CDR3 is built from 14 residues. The germline V gene has CDR1 SNHLY and CDR2 FYNNEI. The ends lost 8 bases at V and 2 bases at J; junction bases unmatched: 4. In DNA, the CDR3 is TGTGCCAGCTTGCGGGGGGGGACCTACAATGAGCAGTTCTTC. As protein: CASLRGGTYNEQFF.

The chain couples TRBV5-1 to TRBJ2-5; D gene unclear. This CDR3 spans 13 amino acids. V lost 7 bases and J lost 0, with 10 bases in between. Germline V gene sequence: CDR1 SGHRS, CDR2 YFSETQ. This CDR3 is CASQVRDQETQYF. The CDR3 coding sequence is TGCGCCAGCCAGGTCAGAGACCAAGAGACCCAGTACTTC.

The V and J genes are TRBV6-4 and TRBJ1-6; possible D gene TRBD1, 6 bases. The germline V gene encodes CDR1 MRHNA and CDR2 SNTAGT. Trimming removed 10 bases from V and 3 bases from J, with 13 bases in between. The CDR3 extends over 14 amino acids. CDR3 residues: CANTGGHYNSPLHF. CDR3 nucleotide sequence: TGTGCCAACACGGGGGGACACTATAATTCACCCCTCCACTTT.

This rearrangement joins TRBV7-9 to TRBJ1-2; TRBD1 matches at 7 bases. V shed 4 bases, J shed 5 bases, and the junction held 10 bases outside the gene matches. CDR3 length equals 15 residues. Germline V gene data show CDR1 as SEHNR and CDR2 as FQNEAQ (reference sequence). This CDR3 reads CASSSPGQFGYGYTF. In DNA, the CDR3 is TGTGCCAGCAGCTCTCCGGGACAGTTCGGGTATGGCTACACCTTC.

The CDR3 here is CASSYQETQYF. CDR3 DNA sequence: TGTGCCAGCAGCTACCAAGAGACCCAGTACTTC. The rearrangement links TRBV12-3 or TRBV12-4 to TRBJ2-5; D uncertain. The V gene lost 6 bases and the J gene lost 0 bases, with 2 bases spanning the gap. The CDR3 covers 11 residues.

The V gene is TRBV3-1 (or the pseudogene TRBV3-2), the J gene TRBJ2-1, with 10 bases fitting TRBD2. V dropped 0 bases and J dropped 1; count of bases not matched to a gene: 15. This CDR3 contains 21 residues. CDR1 and CDR2 from the germline V gene are LGHDT and YNNKEL (reference sequence). This chain's CDR3 is CASSQDRWTSGSVRSYNEQFF. DNA for the CDR3: TGTGCCAGCAGCCAAGATCGCTGGACTAGCGGCTCCGTGCGGTCCTACAATGAGCAGTTCTTC.

The chain employs TRBV12-3 or TRBV12-4 and TRBJ2-1; D is ambiguous. Trimming removed 8 bases at V and 0 bases at J, with 8 bases between. There are 13 residues in the CDR3. CDR3 region: CASERSSYNEQFF. DNA for the CDR3: TGTGCCAGCGAAAGGAGCTCCTACAATGAGCAGTTCTTC.

This clone was counted a few times. The J gene is TRBJ1-3, the V gene TRBV19; D gene unclear. The CDR3 has 13 amino acids. V lost 4 bases to trimming and J lost 0 bases, with 4 bases between them. CDR1 LNHDA and CDR2 SQIVND come from the germline V gene (reference sequence). CDR3 bases: TGTGCCAGTAGTAGCAGCTCTGGAAACACCATATATTTT. Translating gives CASSSSSGNTIYF.

V usage is TRBV6-6 and J usage is TRBJ1-2, with a tentative D call TRBD1 (6 bases). Per germline, CDR1 MNHNY and CDR2 SVGAGI (reference sequence). The V end was cut by 5 bases, the J end by 8 bases, with 9 bases between. The CDR3 is 11 residues long. CDR3 in amino acids: CASSTGLGYTF. CDR3 sequence (DNA): TGTGCCAGCAGTACAGGGTTAGGCTACACCTTC.

The chain's CDR3 is CASSFLAGSSYNEQFF. In DNA form, the CDR3 reads TGTGCCAGCAGCTTTCTAGCGGGAAGCTCCTACAATGAGCAGTTCTTC. The J gene is TRBJ2-1, the V gene TRBV11-2; 9 nucleotides match TRBD2. The germline gives CDR1 SGHAT, CDR2 FQNNGV. The CDR3 has 16 residues. With 3 bases clipped from V and 0 bases from J, the junction kept 3 bases outside the gene matches.

CDR3 bases: TGCGCCAGCAGCCGGGCCAGCACGAAAGAAGTGAACTATGGCTACACCTTC. It encodes CASSRASTKEVNYGYTF. The genes are TRBV4-1 and TRBJ1-2; no firm D call. V was clipped by 4 bases and J by 2 bases, with 20 bases between them. This CDR3 contains 17 residues. Germline CDR1 is MGHRA and CDR2 is YSYEKL.

The chain recombines TRBV5-1 with TRBJ2-2; D perhaps matches TRBD1 (5 bases). Trimming cost V 0 bases and J 3 bases, with 6 bases left between them. Germline CDR1 reads SGHRS; CDR2 reads YFSETQ. The CDR3 consists of 14 residues. This CDR3 reads CASSLGQYTGELFF. The CDR3 DNA is TGCGCCAGCAGCTTGGGACAGTACACCGGGGAGCTGTTTTTT. Supplemented by reference TRBV5-1 and TRBJ2-2, the full variable domain reads KAGVTQTPRYLIKTRGQQVTLSCSPISGHRSVSWYQQTPGQGLQFLFEYFSETQRNKGNFPGRFSGRQFSNSRSEMNVSTLELGDSALYLCASSLGQYTGELFFGEGSRLTVL.

The chain links TRBV28 to TRBJ2-7; perhaps TRBD2 as D (5 bases). Deletions cut 8 bases from V and 2 bases from J, with 10 bases between. Germline V CDR1 and CDR2: MDHEN, SYDVKM. The CDR3 is made up of 12 amino acids. CDR3 protein: CASAWETYEQYF. The CDR3 nucleotides read TGTGCCAGCGCTTGGGAGACCTACGAGCAGTACTTC.

This clone has a single count. The chain combines TRBV3-1 (or the pseudogene TRBV3-2) with TRBJ2-3; D possibly corresponds to TRBD2 (6 bases). Germline CDR1 is LGHDT and CDR2 is YNNKEL (reference sequence). The CDR3 extends over 15 amino acids. Trimming pared 2 bases from V and 1 base from J, leaving 10 bases between. As DNA, the CDR3 is TGTGCCAGCAGCCAACCGAGGAGGGGCACAGATACGCAGTATTTT. Translating it yields CASSQPRRGTDTQYF.

As DNA, the CDR3 is TGTGCCATCCGGGGACAGATCTGGGAGCAGTTCTTC. Residues: CAIRGQIWEQFF. The J gene is TRBJ2-1, the V gene TRBV28; 7 bases are a match to TRBD1. V gave up 10 bases and J gave up 10 bases; unmatched junction bases: 10. Germline-derived CDR1 and CDR2 are MDHEN and SYDVKM. The CDR3 contains 12 residues.

The gene calls are TRBV27 and TRBJ1-5; 9 bases agree with TRBD1. J was trimmed by 3 bases and V by 6 bases; bases with no gene match: 6. From germline, CDR1 is MNHEY and CDR2 SMNVEV (reference sequence). The CDR3 consists of 15 residues. CDR3 in amino acids: CASRPRDRDNQPQHF. The CDR3 DNA sequence: TGTGCCAGCAGGCCCCGGGACAGGGACAATCAGCCCCAGCATTTT.

The chain uses TRBV27 and TRBJ2-1, with D possibly TRBD2 on 6 matching bases. The germline V gene encodes CDR1 MNHEY and CDR2 SMNVEV (reference sequence). This CDR3 comprises 12 residues. V gave up 8 bases and J gave up 8 bases, with 13 bases separating them. The CDR3: CASGLSGDEQFF. The DNA of the CDR3 is TGTGCCAGCGGACTGTCGGGGGATGAGCAGTTCTTC.

The rearrangement joins TRBV29-1 to TRBJ1-1, with D tentatively TRBD1 (5 bases). CDR3 size: 13 residues. Trimming left V 8 bases short and J 5 bases short, with 18 bases between. Germline values: CDR1 SQVTM, CDR2 ANQGSEA. CDR3 sequence (DNA): TGCAGCACCGACCAGGGCGAAGGTACTGAAGCTTTCTTT. This sequence encodes CSTDQGEGTEAFF.

V usage is TRBV11-3 and J usage is TRBJ2-7; 12 bases align to TRBD2. V dropped 5 bases and J dropped 3; count of bases not matched to a gene: 8. The CDR3 runs to 16 residues. Germline V CDR1 and CDR2: SGHNT, YENEEA. The CDR3 sequence is CASSTPPGLAGYEQYF. DNA for the CDR3: TGTGCCAGCAGCACCCCGCCGGGACTAGCGGGCTACGAGCAGTACTTC.

The chain uses TRBV28 and TRBJ1-4; TRBD1 aligns across 8 bases. The CDR3 spans 16 residues. V gave up 2 bases and J gave up 10 bases; unmatched junction bases: 12. Germline CDR1 and CDR2: MDHEN and SYDVKM. The CDR3 loop reads CASSLGARTGRRKLFF. CDR3 nucleotide sequence: TGTGCCAGCAGTTTAGGGGCACGGACAGGGCGGAGAAAACTGTTTTTT.

The chain recombines TRBV25-1 with TRBJ2-2; 10 nucleotides agree with TRBD1. The CDR3 consists of 17 residues. The J segment lost 4 bases and the V segment lost 11 bases, leaving 16 bases of the junction unmatched. Germline V CDR1 and CDR2: MGHDK, SYGVNS. The CDR3 is CAQIPFRDRGATGELFF. The CDR3 DNA is TGTGCCCAAATCCCCTTCCGGGACAGGGGTGCCACCGGGGAGCTGTTTTTT.

This rearrangement joins TRBV6-1 to TRBJ1-2; D remains unclear. Deletions cut 2 bases from V and 4 bases from J, with 14 bases between. CDR3 length: 15 amino acids. In germline, CDR1 is MNHNS, CDR2 SASEGT. Written as DNA, the CDR3 is TGTGCCAGCAGTGAAAGCCCGGCGGCCTCCTATGGCTACACCTTC. The encoded protein is CASSESPAASYGYTF.

The rearrangement joins TRBV5-1 to TRBJ2-1; tentatively, D is TRBD1 (5 bases). Germline assignment: CDR1 SGHRS and CDR2 YFSETQ. The CDR3 extends over 13 amino acids. V dropped 0 bases and J dropped 8 bases, with 9 bases sitting between them. The CDR3 sequence: CASSLVGVHEQFF. CDR3 DNA: TGCGCCAGCAGCTTGGTAGGGGTCCATGAGCAGTTCTTC.

This chain joins TRBV9 and TRBJ2-7; the match to TRBD2 covers 9 bases. V shed 0 bases, J shed 5 bases, and the junction held 9 bases outside the gene matches. CDR3 size: 16 residues. The germline V gene has CDR1 SGDLS and CDR2 YYNGEE. For the CDR3, the DNA is TGTGCCAGCAGCGTAGCAGGGACTAGCCTATGGGACGAGCAGTACTTC. Translated, it gives CASSVAGTSLWDEQYF.

The chain combines TRBV11-3 with TRBJ2-7; 9 bases align to TRBD2. This CDR3 contains 15 residues. V lost 5 bases and J lost 5; bases outside the gene matches: 10. Germline V gene data show CDR1 as SGHNT and CDR2 as YENEEA. The DNA of the CDR3 is TGTGCCAGCAGCCTCGAGGGCGGGAGGGCCAACGAGCAGTACTTC. The encoded protein is CASSLEGGRANEQYF.